This T cell receptor (beta chain) was retrieved from a study of shared clonotypes between healthy human individuals. Study-level information: The cohort comprised a couple of women and a few men. Their ages spanned 18 to 49 years.

Study results and caveats: Clonotypes which were not shared had lower generation probabilities than clonotypes that all four donors shared.

In the naive CD8 group, cells lacked CD45RO and were positively selected for CCR7, so terminally differentiated effector memory CD45RA+ cells were left out. Nashville, Tennessee was home to all donors, each a Caucasian adult. Sequencing used immunoSEQ multiplex PCR; TCRdb keeps in-frame clones, though not all of them. The data hold 500,000 to 700,000 clones, with 85% to 95% observed a single time. CDR3 length equals 14 residues. Germline values: CDR1 SGHDT, CDR2 YYEEEE. In the case of this clone: Its specificity is not known.

The sample taken for sequencing was naive CD8+ T cells sorted from blood. The sequence was obtained from a woman aged 25-40 years in good health. J is TRBJ2-5 and V is TRBV5-6; a weak D match, TRBD2 (6 bases). The J call may be wrong; the DNA end is better matched by TRBJ2-7. CDR3 sequence: CASSLDVRGYEQYF. In DNA form, the CDR3 reads TGTGCCAGCAGCTTGGATGTGCGGGGCTACGAGCAGTACTTC.